Following are 21 T cell receptor beta chains from one sample sequenced in a study of blood T cell repertoires in COVID-19 (dated by TCRdb to about 2020). The library came from the immunoSEQ multiplex PCR assay. The source is immuneACCESS, and TCRdb retained only in-frame sequences with V and J called. Part of the clones is not carried over; for the studies checked, unresolved V genes explain less than half of this, and the remainder is unexplained. The table for this sample lists about 200,000 clones; about 90% of them were counted only once. The biggest ten clones account for 2.2% of the sample. Sequencing was performed on peripheral blood. The receptors shown here come from a woman aged 50 to 60 with acute or convalescent COVID-19.

In this sample, this clone turned up once. CDR3 coding DNA: TGTGCCAGCAGCGAGTGGCGGGGGGGCGGAGATACGCAGTATTTT. Amino acid sequence: CASSEWRGGGDTQYF. The J gene is TRBJ2-3, the V gene TRBV3-1 (or the pseudogene TRBV3-2), with 9 bases matching TRBD2. From germline, CDR1 is LGHDT and CDR2 YNNKEL (reference sequence). The trim removed 5 bases at V and 5 bases at J, leaving 8 bases unmatched. The CDR3 contains 15 residues.

The V gene is TRBV30, the J gene TRBJ2-7; weak D call: TRBD2 (5 bases). The V end was cut by 6 bases, the J end by 0 bases, with 9 bases between. From germline, CDR1 is GTSNPN and CDR2 SVGIG (reference sequence). The CDR3 extends over 12 amino acids. The CDR3 DNA sequence: TGTGCCTGTGGACGGGGCTCCTACGAGCAGTACTTC. This gives the protein CACGRGSYEQYF.

In its sample, this clone was seen a few times. CDR3 in amino acids: CASSSWTGENTEAFF. The DNA for the CDR3 is TGTGCCAGCAGTTCCTGGACAGGGGAGAACACTGAAGCTTTCTTT. The chain carries TRBV6-5 and TRBJ1-1; 9 nucleotides match TRBD1. The V gene end was trimmed by 4 bases and the J gene end by 1 base; junction bases not matched to a gene: 4. Per germline, CDR1 MNHEY and CDR2 SVGAGI. The CDR3 is 15 residues long.

The chain employs TRBV30 and TRBJ1-6, with D maybe TRBD1 (5 bases). Trimming removed 0 bases from V and 10 bases from J, with 13 bases in between. The CDR3 loop spans 14 amino acids. Germline V gene sequence: CDR1 GTSNPN, CDR2 SVGIG (reference sequence). CDR3 amino acids: CAWSVLGGASPLHF. The DNA of the CDR3 is TGTGCCTGGAGTGTACTGGGGGGAGCCTCACCCCTCCACTTT. The whole variable domain, filled in from reference TRBV30 and TRBJ1-6, reads SQTIHQWPATLVQPVGSPLSLECTVEGTSNPNLYWYRQAAGRGLQLLFYSVGIGQISSEVPQNLSASRPQDRQFILSSKKLLLSDSGFYLCAWSVLGGASPLHFGNGTRLTVT.

This clone showed up just a few times. The rearrangement joins TRBV6-4 to TRBJ2-1, with TRBD1 matching 7 bases. The CDR3 spans 16 residues. CDR1 is MRHNA, CDR2 SNTAGT, per germline. The V gene end was trimmed by 2 bases and the J gene end by 4 bases; junction bases not matched to a gene: 8. The CDR3 region has the DNA TGTGCCAGCAGTGACACCCACAGGGGTCTGTACAATGAGCAGTTCTTC. Protein: CASSDTHRGLYNEQFF.

The chain employs TRBV5-4 and TRBJ2-7; D unresolved. The CDR3 has 13 amino acids. V lost 2 bases and J lost 3, with 9 bases in between. Germline V gene sequence: CDR1 SGHNT, CDR2 YYREEE (reference sequence). Here the CDR3 reads CASSLEASYEQYF. The CDR3 region has the DNA TGTGCCAGCAGCTTAGAGGCCAGCTACGAGCAGTACTTC. Full variable domain (remainder filled in from reference TRBV5-4 and TRBJ2-7): ETGVTQSPTHLIKTRGQQVTLRCSSQSGHNTVSWYQQALGQGPQFIFQYYREEENGRGNFPPRFSGLQFPNYSSELNVNALELDDSALYLCASSLEASYEQYFGPGTRLTVT.

The genes are TRBV9 and TRBJ2-3; 7 nucleotides match TRBD2. The CDR3 contains 16 residues. V dropped 3 bases and J dropped 0; count of bases not matched to a gene: 7. The V gene's germline CDR1 is SGDLS and CDR2 YYNGEE. The CDR3 region is CASSAVSGSSTDTQYF. CDR3 DNA sequence: TGTGCCAGCAGCGCCGTTAGCGGGTCCAGCACAGATACGCAGTATTTT.

The genes are TRBV7-8 and TRBJ2-2; D possibly corresponds to TRBD1 (6 bases). CDR1 is SGHVS and CDR2 is FQNEAQ in the germline V gene. The CDR3 extends over 17 amino acids. V was clipped by 5 bases and J by 8 bases, with 24 bases between them. CDR3 region: CASSQRPGRGDWGELFF. The CDR3 coding sequence is TGTGCCAGCAGCCAGCGGCCCGGCAGGGGAGATTGGGGGGAGCTGTTTTTT.

The chain employs TRBV3-1 (or the pseudogene TRBV3-2) and TRBJ2-3; 8 bases agree with TRBD2. CDR1 LGHDT and CDR2 YNNKEL come from the germline V gene (reference sequence). This CDR3 contains 17 residues. Trimming removed 4 bases from V and 2 bases from J; junction bases left unmatched: 11. CDR3 nucleotides: TGTGCCAGCAGCCCAGTCGGTAGCGGGGACGCCACAGATACGCAGTATTTT. Its protein product is CASSPVGSGDATDTQYF.

V is TRBV3-1 (or the pseudogene TRBV3-2) and J is TRBJ1-2; weak D call: TRBD1 (6 bases). Per germline, CDR1 LGHDT and CDR2 YNNKEL (reference sequence). V was trimmed by 4 bases and J by 3 bases, leaving 15 bases between them. The CDR3 totals 15 residues. The CDR3 bases are TGTGCCAGCAGCCCCCTGGGGGCAGGGCACTATGGCTACACCTTC. Translation: CASSPLGAGHYGYTF.

The chain couples TRBV7-3 to TRBJ2-3, with TRBD2 matching over 10 bases. Germline CDR1 reads SGHTA; CDR2 reads FQGTGA. After removal of 4 bases from V and 5 bases from J, the junction contained 6 bases not matched to a gene. The CDR3 length is 15 residues. CDR3 loop: CASSSVSGGLDTQYF. The CDR3 DNA follows: TGTGCCAGCAGCTCCGTTAGCGGGGGGTTAGATACGCAGTATTTT.

J is TRBJ1-1 and V is TRBV19; no firm D call. The ends were cut back, 1 base at V and 11 bases at J, with 11 bases in the middle. The CDR3 runs to 12 residues. Germline lookup yields CDR1 LNHDA and CDR2 SQIVND (reference sequence). The CDR3 region is CASSIGTVEAFF. For the CDR3, the DNA is TGTGCCAGTAGTATAGGTACGGTGGAGGCTTTCTTT.

The chain recombines TRBV7-6 with TRBJ2-5, with TRBD1 identical over 10 bases. The germline V gene encodes CDR1 SGHVS and CDR2 FNYEAQ. The CDR3 has 15 amino acids. Trimming removed 1 base from V and 5 bases from J; junction bases left unmatched: 4. The CDR3 loop reads CASSLGTGGLETQYF. Here the CDR3 DNA reads TGTGCCAGCAGCTTAGGGACAGGGGGTTTGGAGACCCAGTACTTC.

This clone came up a few times. This sequence joins TRBV21-1 and TRBJ2-7; TRBD1 was called by the table and not checked on the DNA. TRBV21-1 is an annotated pseudogene. The CDR3 contains 13 residues. CDR3 sequence reads: CASSPPGQDEQYF. The CDR3 DNA follows: TGTGCCAGCAGCCCTCCAGGGCAGGACGAGCAGTACTTC.

This clone was picked up a small number of times. The chain is built from TRBV28 and TRBJ1-2; 11 nucleotides line up with TRBD1. This CDR3 is 14 amino acids long. V lost 8 bases, J lost 8 bases, and 10 bases stayed unmatched. Germline V gene data show CDR1 as MDHEN and CDR2 as SYDVKM. This CDR3 is CASHHGQGARGYTF. Here the CDR3 DNA reads TGTGCCAGCCATCACGGACAGGGGGCGAGGGGCTACACCTTC.

The CDR3, as DNA: TGTGCCAGCAGTTACGCCACAGGGGGCCGAAACACCATATATTTT. Amino acids: CASSYATGGRNTIYF. This chain joins TRBV6-5 and TRBJ1-3; the match to TRBD1 covers 9 bases. With 2 bases clipped from V and 5 bases from J, the junction kept 4 bases outside the gene matches. The CDR3 spans 15 residues. CDR1 MNHEY and CDR2 SVGAGI come from the germline V gene.

This sequence joins TRBV5-1 and TRBJ1-2, with 8 bases matching TRBD1. Losses at the gene ends were 4 bases for V and 1 base for J; bases not matched to a gene: 9. CDR3 length: 16 amino acids. The germline gives CDR1 SGHRS, CDR2 YFSETQ. CDR3 coding DNA: TGCGCCAGCAGCCCCGTCCCGGGACAGGTTAACTATGGCTACACCTTC. Protein sequence: CASSPVPGQVNYGYTF.

V gene TRBV5-6 combines with J gene TRBJ2-7; 7 nucleotides agree with TRBD2. The germline V gene has CDR1 SGHDT and CDR2 YYEEEE. CDR3 size: 14 residues. With V trimmed by 4 bases and J by 4 bases, 8 bases remained unmatched. DNA of the CDR3: TGTGCCAGCAGCCCGGGTGGCGGGAGTTACGAGCAGTACTTC. This gives the protein CASSPGGGSYEQYF.

The V and J genes are TRBV19 and TRBJ2-1; the match to TRBD2 covers 9 bases. With V trimmed by 0 bases and J by 9 bases, 9 bases remained unmatched. Germline CDR1 reads LNHDA; CDR2 reads SQIVND (reference sequence). This CDR3 comprises 16 residues. CDR3 sequence reads: CASSIEGGGRALEQFF. CDR3 bases: TGTGCCAGTAGTATAGAGGGGGGCGGGAGGGCCCTTGAGCAGTTCTTC.

This chain joins TRBV30 and TRBJ2-5; D unresolved. Trimming removed 1 base at V and 0 bases at J, with 6 bases between. The CDR3 is 13 residues long. The germline CDR1 and CDR2 sequences are GTSNPN and SVGIG (reference sequence). The CDR3, as DNA: TGTGCCTGGAGTGGTCTGTACCAAGAGACCCAGTACTTC. Its translation: CAWSGLYQETQYF.

This chain joins TRBV2 and TRBJ1-2, with no clear D. The CDR3 is 13 amino acids. V lost 2 bases and J lost 3, with 7 bases in between. CDR1 and CDR2 from the germline V gene are SNHLY and FYNNEI. The CDR3 loop is CASSERRDYGYTF. CDR3 sequence (DNA): TGTGCCAGCAGTGAACGGAGGGACTATGGCTACACCTTC.